The text below deals with one T cell receptor (beta chain). This clone was detected ten times or more. It lacks a known antigen. Qualities for individual bases were not recorded, and no much larger clone is one base off. Collaborating institutions collected whole blood in K2EDTA tubes following their own protocols. For TCRbeta analysis, collaborator samples were shipped as frozen whole blood, as isolated PBMCs, or as DNA extracted from either sample type. These data belong to a study of blood T cell repertoires in COVID-19 (dated by TCRdb to 2018 to 2020). Looking at the study overall: Collaborator samples came from the United States, Italy and Spain and covered acute and convalescent phases of COVID-19. The samples were drawn from two sources: the first 160 participants of the ongoing ImmuneRACE study, and fewer than 1,500 subjects contributed by 6 global collaborators. The sample metadata nearly always contained a de-identified subject ID, COVID-19 status, age in years and sex. Where available, HLA class I and class II types were obtained from metadata supplied by the sample provider rather than from assay-based typing. The prospective study material was composed of cDNA or gDNA derived from T cells, B-cell-depleted T cells, or PBMCs. The repertoires were made available in a free public database intended to serve as a resource for research on the immune response to SARS-CoV-2. Subjects who had been exposed to COVID-19, were actively infected with it, or had recovered from it provided the deeply sampled blood TCRbeta repertoires that made up the dataset. Results the study describes overall, beyond this receptor: The quantity of clinical and demographic metadata differed by source and by participant and was supplied without curation.

TCRbeta CDR3 regions were amplified from genomic DNA using the immunoSEQ Assay, a bias-controlled multiplex PCR. Under the source paper's analysis protocol: Nucleated cell counts per sample were estimated from amplification of reference gene primers within the assay. Sequence reads were collapsed and filtered to measure the absolute abundance of every unique TCRbeta CDR3 rearrangement. For each sample, productive Simpson clonality was calculated as the square root of Simpson's diversity index over productive rearrangements. In TCRdb, the immuneACCESS table is reduced to in-frame sequences with V and J assigned. These tables do not hold every clone; where another copy was compared, an unresolved V gene accounts for under half, and the others remain unexplained. That table furnishes V, J and clone size, whereas the DNA furnished D and trimming. The sample table holds some 180,000 clones, of which about three quarters were seen once. Jointly, the top ten make up about 9% of the sample.

Relative to germline, V is 1 base shorter and J is 2 bases shorter, with 11 bases between their ends. Inclusive of the bounding cysteine and phenylalanine, the CDR3 is 15 residues long. Of all the DNA, just the CDR3 is kept, 45 bases in frame from base 1. The sample was peripheral blood. The origin of this receptor is a woman between 45 and 60 years old with active or convalescent COVID-19. The chain employs TRBV5-3 and TRBJ2-3, with a weak D call of TRBD1 (5 bases match). TRBV5-3 is marked as an open reading frame, function uncertain. The sequence in DNA is TGTGCCAGAAGCTTGAGGGGTGGGCCCACAGATACGCAGTATTTT. This yields the protein CARSLRGGPTDTQYF.